Listed here are 16 T cell receptor beta chains from one sample, sequenced in a study of CD8+CD57+ T cells in acquired aplastic anemia. All sequencing subjects had displayed CD8+CD57+ cell expansion on flow cytometry. TCR beta VDJ and CDR3 were profiled, and genomic DNA was the template. TCRdb recomputed calls from the reads with MiXCR, one row per CDR3 protein. The data contain some 120,000 distinct CDR3 sequences, approximately 40% of them singletons. The sequenced material came from sorted CD4+, CD8+, or CD8+CD57+ T cells (not recorded which) from PBMCs. The receptor set was obtained from a human donor with aplastic anemia.

In its sample, this clonotype was seen a few times. The rearrangement links TRBV19 to TRBJ1-2, with 7 bases fitting TRBD1. V shed 4 bases, J shed 6 bases, and the junction held 5 bases outside the gene matches. Per germline, CDR1 LNHDA and CDR2 SQIVND (reference sequence). The CDR3 is 13 amino acids. The CDR3 coding sequence is TGTGCCAGTAGTACACCAGGGGGAAATGGCTACACCTTC. Amino acids: CASSTPGGNGYTF.

Only a few counts were recorded for this clonotype. This chain joins TRBV7-9 and TRBJ1-2; no reliable D call. There are 12 residues in the CDR3. CDR1 SEHNR and CDR2 FQNEAQ come from the germline V gene (reference sequence). Between the trimmed V and J ends, which lost 2 bases and 4 bases, there was a span of 5 bases. CDR3 in DNA: TGTGCCAGCAGCTTACCTCCCTATGGCTACACCTTC. Translation gives CASSLPPYGYTF.

Note on this clonotype: The conserved phenylalanine or tryptophan is not found at the CDR3 terminus, so this likely reflects a read error. The chain has TRBV28 and TRBJ2-7; maybe TRBD1 (5 bases). V lost 7 bases and J lost 3, with 13 bases in between. This CDR3 region has 13 residues. CDR1 is MDHEN, CDR2 SYDVKM, per germline. The CDR3: CASTTEAFYEQYL. Written as DNA, the CDR3 is TGTGCCAGCACGACAGAGGCTTTCTACGAGCAGTACCTC.

This clonotype was counted between two and nine times. The chain has TRBV7-9 and TRBJ1-2; 8 nucleotides align to TRBD1. With V trimmed by 1 base and J by 6 bases, 1 base remained unmatched. The germline CDR1 and CDR2 sequences are SEHNR and FQNEAQ (reference sequence). The CDR3 is made up of 13 amino acids. CDR3 in amino acids: CASSLGQGNGYTF. In DNA, the CDR3 is TGTGCCAGCAGCTTAGGACAGGGGAATGGCTACACCTTC.

This clonotype was seen repeatedly, ten times or more. The V and J genes are TRBV7-9 and TRBJ1-3; TRBD1 agrees at 7 bases. V gave up 2 bases and J gave up 4 bases; unmatched junction bases: 5. The CDR3 has 15 residues. Germline values: CDR1 SEHNR, CDR2 FQNEAQ (reference sequence). CDR3 loop: CASSLTGTVGNTIYF. The CDR3 DNA reads TGTGCCAGCAGCTTAACCGGGACAGTGGGAAACACCATATATTTT.

Here the CDR3 reads CASSLGTAIYEQYV. For the CDR3, the DNA is TGTGCCAGCAGCTTAGGGACAGCCATCTACGAGCAGTACGTC. The V and J genes are TRBV11-1 and TRBJ2-7; TRBD1 is a possible D gene (6 bases). The germline V and J ends were trimmed by 1 base and 3 bases, with 10 bases remaining between them. The length of the CDR3 is 14 residues. In germline, CDR1 is SGHAT, CDR2 FQDESV (reference sequence).

Worth noting for this clonotype: A read error is possible here, since a much larger clone lies one base away. The rearrangement links TRBV6-1 to TRBJ2-7, with a weak D call TRBD2 (6 bases). The CDR3 is 13 amino acids. The germline V gene encodes CDR1 MNHNS and CDR2 SASEGT. Trimming shortened V by 4 bases and J by 1 base, and 8 bases separated the two germline ends. The CDR3 nucleotides are TGTGCCAGCAGTGTGACTAGATCCTACGAGCAGTACTTC. It specifies CASSVTRSYEQYF.

This clonotype was observed at least ten times. The chain recombines TRBV5-4 with TRBJ1-6, with TRBD1 matching over 9 bases. This CDR3 is built from 14 residues. Germline V gene lookup returns CDR1 SGHNT and CDR2 YYREEE (reference sequence). The trim removed 5 bases at V and 10 bases at J, leaving 7 bases unmatched. CDR3 sequence (DNA): TGTGCCAGCAGTTCACAGGGGGCTGGGTCACCCCTCCACTTT. Amino acid sequence: CASSSQGAGSPLHF. The full variable domain, its missing parts supplied by reference TRBV5-4 and TRBJ1-6, is ETGVTQSPTHLIKTRGQQVTLRCSSQSGHNTVSWYQQALGQGPQFIFQYYREEENGRGNFPPRFSGLQFPNYSSELNVNALELDDSALYLCASSSQGAGSPLHFGNGTRLTVT.

This clonotype was observed a handful of times. Just one base apart from a much larger clone, this may be a read error. V is TRBV11-2 and J is TRBJ2-7; TRBD1 aligns across 7 bases. V was clipped by 6 bases and J by 5 bases; unmatched bases: 7. Germline CDR1 is SGHAT and CDR2 is FQNNGV. The CDR3 has 13 residues. The CDR3 here is CASSRTRGNEQYV. As DNA, the CDR3 is TGTGCCAGCAGTCGTACCAGGGGGAACGAGCAGTACGTC.

The chain uses TRBV10-2 and TRBJ1-1, with a possible D match to TRBD1 (6 bases). The CDR3 extends over 15 amino acids. The V gene lost 3 bases and the J gene lost 11 bases, with 22 bases spanning the gap. From germline, CDR1 is WSHSY and CDR2 SAAADI. The CDR3 spells CASSERSGWGDTAFF. The CDR3 DNA is TGCGCCAGCAGTGAAAGGTCAGGGTGGGGGGACACCGCTTTCTTT.

The chain has TRBV10-3 and TRBJ2-7; a weak D match, TRBD2 (5 bases). The germline V and J ends were trimmed by 2 bases and 3 bases, with 5 bases remaining between them. This CDR3 region has 12 residues. CDR1 and CDR2 (germline): ENHRY, SYGVKD. The CDR3 DNA follows: TGTGCCATCAGTGAGGAGGGCTACGAGCAGTACGTC. It encodes CAISEEGYEQYV.

The J gene is TRBJ1-6, the V gene TRBV10-3, with D unclear. There are 13 residues in the CDR3. With 6 bases removed from V and 9 bases from J, the gap between germline ends came to 12 bases. Germline-derived CDR1 and CDR2 are ENHRY and SYGVKD. For the CDR3, the DNA is TGTGCCATCAGCACTTTACAGATTTCACCCCTCCACTTT. This sequence encodes CAISTLQISPLHF.

This clonotype was counted many times. CDR3 sequence reads: CASRRQGMGEKLFF. Written as DNA, the CDR3 is TGTGCCAGCAGACGACAGGGTATGGGTGAAAAACTGTTTTTT. The chain uses TRBV6-1 and TRBJ1-4, with 7 bases fitting TRBD1. The germline gives CDR1 MNHNS, CDR2 SASEGT. The CDR3 has 14 amino acids. V shed 6 bases, J shed 7 bases, and the junction held 8 bases outside the gene matches.

The chain uses TRBV20-1 and TRBJ1-2, with 8 bases aligning to TRBD1. This CDR3 is 15 amino acids long. The V segment lost 5 bases and the J segment 5 bases; nucleotides outside the gene matches: 13. Per germline, CDR1 DFQATT and CDR2 SNEGSKA (reference sequence). CDR3 nucleotide sequence: TGCAGTGCTCCTGCGCTGGGACAGGCGGGGTATGGCTACACCTTC. The encoded protein is CSAPALGQAGYGYTF.

This clonotype was seen ten or more times. This chain connects TRBV2 to TRBJ2-2, with TRBD2 matching 7 bases. The CDR3 totals 19 residues. V shed 1 base, J shed 0 bases, and the junction held 11 bases outside the gene matches. The germline V gene has CDR1 SNHLY and CDR2 FYNNEI. CDR3 sequence reads: CASSEGRDYHKSNTGELFF. The CDR3 DNA reads as TGTGCCAGCAGTGAAGGTCGGGACTACCATAAATCGAACACCGGGGAGCTGTTTTTT.

Regarding this clonotype: A much larger clone is a single base away; this may be a read error. The V call is TRBV11-2, the J call TRBJ1-1; D might be TRBD1 (5 bases). Germline V gene sequence: CDR1 SGHAT, CDR2 FQNNGV. Trimming cost V 2 bases and J 3 bases, with 16 bases left between them. The CDR3 totals 16 residues. The DNA of the CDR3 is TGTGCCAGCAGCTTAAGGGGCCTTGGGGGGGACACTGAAGCTTTCTTT. Encoded protein: CASSLRGLGGDTEAFF.